Listed below are T cell receptor beta chains from one sample, sequenced in a study of blood T cell repertoires in COVID-19. Measured with immunoSEQ multiplex PCR; TCRdb has only the in-frame clones, and not every one. The sample carries some 390,000 clones, over 75% recorded once. The sequenced sample consisted of peripheral blood. These receptors came from a woman aged 60-70 years with COVID-19, enrolled during active disease. CDR3s include the opening cysteine and the closing phenylalanine or tryptophan. D genes are given only for firm matches. Part of the rows lack a size; the others show once, few, many or a class for expanded clones.

>-|TRBJ2-6|TRBV28|-
CASSLGSTGANVLTF
TGTGCCAGCAGTTTAGGGAGTACTGGGGCCAACGTCCTGACTTTC
>-|TRBJ2-4|TRBV5-1|TRBD1
CASSPGGGTGQDIQYF
TGCGCCAGCAGCCCTGGCGGCGGGACAGGACAAGACATTCAGTACTTC
>-|TRBJ2-7|TRBV11-1|TRBD1
CASSFGQGGGFYEQYF
TGTGCCAGCAGCTTCGGACAGGGGGGCGGTTTCTACGAGCAGTACTTC
>-|TRBJ1-4|TRBV10-3|-
CAISDFLAGTSGKLFF
TGTGCCATCAGTGATTTCCTTGCAGGGACTAGCGGAAAACTGTTTTTT
>-|TRBJ1-4|TRBV6-5|-
CASGGGAAANEKLFF
TGTGCCAGCGGGGGCGGCGCCGCGGCTAATGAAAAACTGTTTTTT
>-|TRBJ2-3|TRBV5-4|-
CASRLRGASTDTQYF
TGTGCCAGCAGGCTCCGGGGTGCTAGCACAGATACGCAGTATTTT
>-|TRBJ1-4|TRBV3-1/TRBV3-2|-
CASSHATANEKLFF
TGTGCCAGCAGCCATGCGACAGCTAATGAAAAACTGTTTTTT
>-|TRBJ1-1|TRBV30|-
CAWSPGGWQLGAFF
TGTGCCTGGAGCCCCGGGGGATGGCAACTGGGAGCTTTCTTT
>few|TRBJ2-7|TRBV2|TRBD1
CASSDRGLSYEQYF
TGTGCCAGCTCAGACAGGGGCCTCTCCTACGAGCAGTACTTC
>-|TRBJ1-1|TRBV2|-
CASSDRGLTEAFF
TGTGCCAGCAGTGACAGGGGTTTGACTGAAGCTTTCTTT
>-|TRBJ2-3|TRBV6-6|-
CATAQAGSSTDTQYF
TGTGCCACCGCCCAAGCGGGTTCTAGCACAGATACGCAGTATTTT
>-|TRBJ2-2|TRBV5-5|TRBD2
CASSSGTSRTGELFF
TGTGCCAGCAGCTCAGGGACTAGCCGGACCGGGGAGCTGTTTTTT
>once|TRBJ2-7|TRBV7-2|-
CASSLGLAFNEQYF
TGTGCCAGCAGCTTAGGTCTAGCGTTCAACGAGCAGTACTTC
>-|TRBJ1-1|TRBV6-5|TRBD1
CASRGTGKTEAFF
TGTGCCAGCAGAGGGACAGGGAAGACTGAAGCTTTCTTT
>-|TRBJ2-7|TRBV27|TRBD2
CASGFHSGGKSPYEQYF
TGTGCCAGCGGGTTCCATAGCGGGGGCAAGTCCCCCTACGAGCAGTACTTC
>-|TRBJ2-3|TRBV5-5|-
CASSFGGTQYF
TGTGCCAGCAGCTTCGGCGGTACGCAGTATTTT
>-|TRBJ1-5|TRBV19|-
CASSDSQNQPQHF
TGTGCCAGTAGTGACTCTCAGAATCAGCCCCAGCATTTT